The 31 T cell receptor beta chains presented below share a single source sample, sequenced in a study of blood T cell repertoires in COVID-19. Assay: immunoSEQ multiplex PCR; the TCRdb copy retains only in-frame clones and omits some. Here the sample spans approximately 150,000 clones, around 87% being singletons. Sequenced sample: peripheral blood. These receptors were obtained from a man older than 75 with acute or convalescent COVID-19.

The chain links TRBV7-3 to TRBJ2-1; TRBD2 might be the D (6 bases). The germline gives CDR1 SGHTA, CDR2 FQGTGA. Trimming removed 1 base from V and 2 bases from J, with 6 bases in between. The CDR3 is made up of 14 amino acids. The CDR3 here is CASSLSGTYNEQFF. In nucleotides, the CDR3 is TGTGCCAGCAGCTTAAGCGGGACCTACAATGAGCAGTTCTTC.

The rearrangement links TRBV2 to TRBJ1-4; 8 positions agree with TRBD1. Trimming at V came to 2 bases and at J to 7 bases, leaving 15 bases not matched to a gene. CDR1 and CDR2 from the germline V gene are SNHLY and FYNNEI. The CDR3 runs 18 residues. The chain's CDR3 is CASSEIESLLDRAEKLFF. DNA of the CDR3: TGTGCCAGCAGTGAAATAGAGAGTTTACTGGACAGGGCTGAAAAACTGTTTTTT.

The chain recombines TRBV19 with TRBJ1-2; perhaps TRBD1 as D (6 bases). Trimming cost V 5 bases and J 8 bases, with 15 bases left between them. Germline V gives CDR1 LNHDA, CDR2 SQIVND (reference sequence). The CDR3 extends over 13 amino acids. The chain's CDR3 is CASSAQGFRGYTF. For the CDR3, the DNA is TGTGCCAGTAGTGCACAGGGTTTTCGGGGCTACACCTTC.

V usage is TRBV24-1 and J usage is TRBJ2-1; 12 nucleotides agree with TRBD1. The CDR3 consists of 16 residues. Trimming removed 4 bases from V and 8 bases from J; junction bases left unmatched: 8. The germline gives CDR1 KGHDR, CDR2 SFDVKD. CDR3 nucleotide sequence: TGTGCCACCAGTGACCGGGGACAGGGGGCTGGTCATGAGCAGTTCTTC. It is translated as CATSDRGQGAGHEQFF.

The genes are TRBV30 and TRBJ2-2; a possible D gene is TRBD2 (5 bases). CDR1 is GTSNPN and CDR2 is SVGIG in the germline V gene (reference sequence). Trimming cost V 1 base and J 5 bases, with 11 bases left between them. This CDR3 comprises 14 residues. CDR3 protein: CAWSAGLGTGELFF. CDR3 DNA sequence: TGTGCCTGGAGTGCGGGGTTGGGTACCGGGGAGCTGTTTTTT.

This clone was recorded a few times. The chain combines TRBV9 with TRBJ2-1; TRBD1 agrees at 11 bases. CDR3 size: 17 residues. The V and J ends lost 2 bases and 6 bases, in that order; junction bases with no gene match: 10. Germline CDR1 reads SGDLS; CDR2 reads YYNGEE. The CDR3 DNA is TGTGCCAGCAGCGTGGACCCCGGACAGGGGGCCGTCAATGAGCAGTTCTTC. Translating it yields CASSVDPGQGAVNEQFF.

The chain has TRBV6-1 and TRBJ1-3, with D possibly TRBD1 on 5 matching bases. V was clipped by 3 bases and J by 0 bases, with 15 bases between them. The CDR3 consists of 17 residues. Germline lookup yields CDR1 MNHNS and CDR2 SASEGT. CDR3 DNA sequence: TGTGCCAGCAGTGAGACCTCCGGGGGGAACTCTGGAAACACCATATATTTT. This encodes CASSETSGGNSGNTIYF.

The chain recombines TRBV5-1 with TRBJ1-3; 9 nucleotides line up with TRBD1. This CDR3 is 13 amino acids long. From germline, CDR1 is SGHRS and CDR2 YFSETQ. The junction had 1 base not matched to a gene; V was cut back by 2 bases and J by 7 bases. In DNA form, the CDR3 reads TGCGCCAGCAGCTTCGGACAGGGGAACACCATATATTTT. As protein: CASSFGQGNTIYF.

This chain uses TRBV20-1 with TRBJ2-3; 12 nucleotides agree with TRBD2. CDR1 is DFQATT and CDR2 is SNEGSKA in the germline V gene (reference sequence). Unmatched junction bases numbered 5, after V lost 3 bases and J lost 1 base. The CDR3 has 16 residues. CDR3 bases: TGCAGTGCTAGTGCTAGCGGGGGGGAGGGCACAGATACGCAGTATTTT. It specifies CSASASGGEGTDTQYF.

This clone was seen a handful of times. V is TRBV15 and J is TRBJ1-5; 9 nucleotides line up with TRBD1. This CDR3 is 16 amino acids long. With 2 bases clipped from V and 4 bases from J, the junction kept 6 bases outside the gene matches. Per germline, CDR1 LNHNV and CDR2 YYDKDF (reference sequence). CDR3 loop: CATSRRDRGYNQPQHF. CDR3 bases: TGTGCCACCAGCAGAAGAGACAGGGGGTATAATCAGCCCCAGCATTTT.

This clone has a single count. The chain carries TRBV11-3 and TRBJ2-2, with no clear D. The germline V gene has CDR1 SGHNT and CDR2 YENEEA. Between the trimmed V and J ends, which lost 5 bases and 6 bases, there was a span of 10 bases. The CDR3 sequence is 13 residues long. The CDR3 sequence is CASSPRRPGELFF. The DNA of the CDR3 is TGTGCCAGCAGCCCGCGTCGTCCCGGGGAGCTGTTTTTT.

V and J are TRBV11-2 and TRBJ2-7; 10 bases are a match to TRBD2. V was pared by 5 bases and J by 2 bases, with 6 bases of the junction left unmatched. CDR3 length: 15 amino acids. Per germline, CDR1 SGHAT and CDR2 FQNNGV. CDR3 loop: CASSPRTSGAYEQYF. The CDR3 region has the DNA TGTGCCAGCAGCCCGAGGACTAGCGGAGCCTACGAGCAGTACTTC.

The gene calls are TRBV30 and TRBJ2-7; possible D gene TRBD2, 6 bases. V lost 5 bases and J 7 bases, leaving 15 bases between the germline ends. This CDR3 has 12 amino acids. CDR1 is GTSNPN, CDR2 SVGIG, per germline (reference sequence). DNA of the CDR3: TGTGCCTGGGGCCCCCGCGGGGATGAGCAGTACTTC. Encoded protein: CAWGPRGDEQYF.

This sequence joins TRBV19 and TRBJ2-2; 11 bases fit TRBD2. The CDR3 covers 16 residues. V lost 6 bases to trimming and J lost 1 base; unmatched junction nucleotides: 4. Germline CDR1 LNHDA, CDR2 SQIVND (reference sequence). The CDR3 spells CASRTSGRGNTGELFF. The CDR3 DNA reads as TGTGCCAGTAGAACTAGCGGGAGAGGGAACACCGGGGAGCTGTTTTTT.

This clone was seen a single time. The chain combines TRBV5-8 with TRBJ2-2, with a tentative D call TRBD1 (6 bases). Germline-derived CDR1 and CDR2 are SGHTS and YDEGEE. The V and J ends lost 3 bases and 1 base respectively, with 10 bases between them. CDR3 length: 15 amino acids. The chain's CDR3 is CASSSGTKNTGELFF. The CDR3 DNA is TGTGCCAGCAGCTCCGGGACAAAGAACACCGGGGAGCTGTTTTTT.

The V call is TRBV28, the J call TRBJ2-3, with D perhaps TRBD1 (6 bases). Germline CDR1 is MDHEN and CDR2 is SYDVKM. V lost 0 bases, J lost 2 bases, and 12 bases lay in between. The length of the CDR3 is 16 residues. The CDR3 loop is CASSLWGQPNTDTQYF. Here the CDR3 DNA reads TGTGCCAGCAGTTTATGGGGACAACCGAACACAGATACGCAGTATTTT.

This clone was seen only once. This chain uses TRBV18 with TRBJ1-5, with a possible D match to TRBD1 (6 bases). CDR1 is KGHSH, CDR2 LQKENI, per germline. V lost 4 bases and J 0 bases, leaving 13 bases between the germline ends. The CDR3 has 16 amino acids. The CDR3 sequence: CASSRRTDNSNQPQHF. CDR3 sequence (DNA): TGTGCCAGCTCACGAAGGACAGATAATAGCAATCAGCCCCAGCATTTT.

The chain combines TRBV5-1 with TRBJ2-2; D is possibly TRBD2 (6 bases). CDR3 size: 16 residues. The germline gives CDR1 SGHRS, CDR2 YFSETQ. Trimming stripped 0 bases from V and 1 base from J, with 10 bases between. The chain's CDR3 is CASSLVLAQNTGELFF. Here the CDR3 DNA reads TGCGCCAGCAGCTTGGTCCTAGCGCAGAACACCGGGGAGCTGTTTTTT.

DNA of the CDR3: TGCGCCAGCAGCCAAGATAGCAGCTCTGGGGCCAACGTCCTGACTTTC. Protein sequence: CASSQDSSSGANVLTF. The chain combines TRBV4-1 with TRBJ2-6; D is ambiguous. From germline, CDR1 is MGHRA and CDR2 YSYEKL. This CDR3 spans 16 amino acids. V lost 0 bases, J lost 0 bases, and 6 bases lay in between.

The rearrangement joins TRBV28 to TRBJ2-3; 7 nucleotides match TRBD2. The J segment lost 1 base and the V segment lost 5 bases, leaving 9 bases of the junction unmatched. The CDR3 spans 16 residues. CDR1 MDHEN and CDR2 SYDVKM come from the germline V gene. CDR3 amino acids: CASSPRGGSRTDTQYF. CDR3 nucleotides: TGTGCCAGCAGTCCCCGGGGCGGGAGCCGCACAGATACGCAGTATTTT.

The V and J genes are TRBV5-1 and TRBJ1-2; 7 nucleotides line up with TRBD1. The CDR3 has 16 amino acids. Germline V CDR1 and CDR2: SGHRS, YFSETQ. V shed 1 base, J shed 2 bases, and the junction held 8 bases outside the gene matches. CDR3 protein: CASSLSTGTENYGYTF. The CDR3 nucleotides read TGCGCCAGCAGCTTGTCCACCGGGACAGAGAACTATGGCTACACCTTC. Drawing the rest from reference TRBV5-1 and TRBJ1-2, the complete variable domain is KAGVTQTPRYLIKTRGQQVTLSCSPISGHRSVSWYQQTPGQGLQFLFEYFSETQRNKGNFPGRFSGRQFSNSRSEMNVSTLELGDSALYLCASSLSTGTENYGYTFGSGTRLTVV.

Note on this clone: The junction differs from germline at one of its ends, possibly a read error. This sequence joins TRBV7-7 and TRBJ1-1, with no clear D. Germline CDR1 and CDR2: SSHAT and FNYEAQ (reference sequence). The CDR3 spans 13 residues. In DNA, the CDR3 is TGTGCTAGCAGCTTTAAGAGGGACACTGAAGCTTTCTTT. Its translation is CASSFKRDTEAFF.

In nucleotides, the CDR3 is TGTGCCAGCAGCCCGTCGGGACAGCTGAGGCATGAGCAGTTCTTC. Amino acids: CASSPSGQLRHEQFF. The V and J genes are TRBV7-2 and TRBJ2-1; TRBD1 agrees at 7 bases. CDR3 length: 15 amino acids. The germline V gene has CDR1 SGHTA and CDR2 FQGNSA. The V gene end was trimmed by 5 bases and the J gene end by 8 bases; junction bases not matched to a gene: 12.

The chain employs TRBV7-6 and TRBJ2-7, with a possible D match to TRBD1 (5 bases). Trimming took 5 bases from V and 1 from J, leaving 15 bases between them. Germline V gene sequence: CDR1 SGHVS, CDR2 FNYEAQ. This CDR3 contains 15 residues. The chain's CDR3 is CASSRQTGGSYEQYF. CDR3 coding DNA: TGTGCCAGCAGCAGACAGACTGGCGGATCCTACGAGCAGTACTTC.

The rearrangement joins TRBV6-4 to TRBJ2-7; 7 bases agree with TRBD2. Germline CDR1 MRHNA, CDR2 SNTAGT. The CDR3 length is 11 residues. Losses at the gene ends were 10 bases for V and 7 bases for J; bases not matched to a gene: 7. The CDR3 sequence: CANGRREEQYF. The CDR3 DNA reads TGTGCCAACGGACGGCGGGAGGAGCAGTACTTC.

The chain recombines TRBV13 with TRBJ1-1, with TRBD1 matching over 11 bases. Germline V CDR1 and CDR2: PRHDT, FYEKMQ (reference sequence). Trimming at V came to 4 bases and at J to 1 base, leaving 2 bases not matched to a gene. CDR3 length: 15 residues. The CDR3 protein is CASSWTGGPNTEAFF. The CDR3 DNA sequence: TGTGCCAGCAGCTGGACAGGGGGCCCGAACACTGAAGCTTTCTTT.

The chain couples TRBV5-1 to TRBJ1-2, with 10 bases identical to TRBD1. Per germline, CDR1 SGHRS and CDR2 YFSETQ. V lost 6 bases, J lost 1 base, and 6 bases stayed unmatched. This CDR3 region has 15 residues. As DNA, the CDR3 is TGCGCCAGCAAGGGACAGGGGAACTTTAACTATGGCTACACCTTC. It encodes CASKGQGNFNYGYTF.

The V call is TRBV30, the J call TRBJ1-1; TRBD1 agrees at 8 bases. J gave up 3 bases and V 5 bases, and 14 bases lay outside the gene matches. The length of the CDR3 is 16 residues. Germline CDR1 and CDR2: GTSNPN and SVGIG (reference sequence). For the CDR3, the DNA is TGTGCCTGGCGTCGATCCCCCCAGGGGGCGGACACTGAAGCTTTCTTT. Encoded protein: CAWRRSPQGADTEAFF. The variable domain in full, with the rest retrieved from reference TRBV30 and TRBJ1-1, is SQTIHQWPATLVQPVGSPLSLECTVEGTSNPNLYWYRQAAGRGLQLLFYSVGIGQISSEVPQNLSASRPQDRQFILSSKKLLLSDSGFYLCAWRRSPQGADTEAFFGQGTRLTVV.

This chain links TRBV4-1 with TRBJ2-4; 11 bases align to TRBD1. The germline gives CDR1 MGHRA, CDR2 YSYEKL. V shed 4 bases and J 2 bases; nucleotides not matched to a gene: 19. This CDR3 is 21 amino acids long. CDR3 region: CASSPTPGRDRGMTTKNIQYF. The CDR3 DNA reads as TGCGCCAGCAGCCCAACCCCAGGGCGGGACAGGGGGATGACGACCAAAAACATTCAGTACTTC.

V and J are TRBV5-4 and TRBJ2-5; 7 nucleotides agree with TRBD2. Germline assignment: CDR1 SGHNT and CDR2 YYREEE (reference sequence). Trimming took 9 bases from V and 2 from J; bases not matched to a gene: 7. There are 13 residues in the CDR3. The CDR3 loop reads CATTVGGQETQYF. CDR3 nucleotide sequence: TGTGCCACAACGGTGGGGGGGCAAGAGACCCAGTACTTC.

This clone was observed a few times. The chain links TRBV30 to TRBJ2-7; 10 bases are a match to TRBD1. The CDR3 has 13 residues. The germline gives CDR1 GTSNPN, CDR2 SVGIG (reference sequence). V was clipped by 6 bases and J by 4 bases; unmatched bases: 6. The CDR3 spells CACSGQGKYEQYF. CDR3 coding DNA: TGTGCCTGTTCGGGACAGGGGAAATACGAGCAGTACTTC.